This paragraph reports one T cell receptor beta chain. Its cognate antigen is unknown. This entry is derived from a study of T cell responses to AZD1222 COVID-19 vaccine. Broader study findings: Clonal diversity may have been underestimated in mostly white British donors.

Germline V gene data show CDR1 as LGHNA and CDR2 as YSLEER. V was pared by 3 bases and J by 6 bases, with 9 bases of the junction left unmatched. The CDR3 runs to 15 residues. Assay used: immunoSEQ multiplex PCR; TCRdb lists only in-frame clones, some missing. This table has 170,000 or so clones, about 86% appearing once. Pooling covered second doses at about 4 or about 12 weeks. The V gene is TRBV4-3, the J gene TRBJ2-7, with 9 positions matching TRBD1. This clonotype originated in an adult who received the AZD1222 COVID-19 vaccine. The specimen comprised peripheral blood, sampled 28 days after the second AZD1222 dose. The chain's CDR3 is CASSHTGGGLGEQYF. The CDR3 region has the DNA TGCGCCAGCAGCCATACAGGGGGCGGTTTGGGCGAGCAGTACTTC.